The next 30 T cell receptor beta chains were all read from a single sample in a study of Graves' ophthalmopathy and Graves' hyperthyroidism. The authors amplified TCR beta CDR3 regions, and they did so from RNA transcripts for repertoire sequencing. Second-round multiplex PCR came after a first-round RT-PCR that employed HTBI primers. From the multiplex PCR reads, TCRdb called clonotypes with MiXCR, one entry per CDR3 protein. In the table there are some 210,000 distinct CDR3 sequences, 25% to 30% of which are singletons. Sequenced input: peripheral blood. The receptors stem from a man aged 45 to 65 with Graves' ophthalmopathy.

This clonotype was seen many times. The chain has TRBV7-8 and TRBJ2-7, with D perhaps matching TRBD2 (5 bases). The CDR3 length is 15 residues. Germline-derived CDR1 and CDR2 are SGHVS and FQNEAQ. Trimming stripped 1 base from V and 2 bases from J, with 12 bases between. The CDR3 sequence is CASSLGRSGTYEQYF. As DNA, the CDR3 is TGTGCCAGCAGCTTAGGGCGAAGCGGAACCTACGAGCAGTACTTC.

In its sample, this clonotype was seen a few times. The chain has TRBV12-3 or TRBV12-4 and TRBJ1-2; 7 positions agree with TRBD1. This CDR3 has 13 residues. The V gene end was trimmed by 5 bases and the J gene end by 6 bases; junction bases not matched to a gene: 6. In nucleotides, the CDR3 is TGTGCCAGCAGTCAGACAGGGTGGGATGGCTACACCTTC. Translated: CASSQTGWDGYTF.

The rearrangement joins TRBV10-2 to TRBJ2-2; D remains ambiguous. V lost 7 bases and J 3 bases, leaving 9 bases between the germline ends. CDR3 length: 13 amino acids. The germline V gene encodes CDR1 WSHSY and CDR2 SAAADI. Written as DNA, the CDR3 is TGCGCCAGCATGGCTAGGGACACCGGGGAGCTGTTTTTT. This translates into CASMARDTGELFF.

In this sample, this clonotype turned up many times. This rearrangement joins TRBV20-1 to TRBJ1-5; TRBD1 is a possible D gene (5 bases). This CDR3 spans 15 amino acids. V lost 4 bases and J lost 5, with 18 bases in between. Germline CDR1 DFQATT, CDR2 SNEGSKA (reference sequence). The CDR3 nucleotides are TGCAGTGCTACCCGGGACGCCGAGGCTTATCAGCCCCAGCATTTT. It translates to CSATRDAEAYQPQHF.

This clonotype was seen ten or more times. The CDR3, as DNA: TGTGCCAGCAGCCCCGGGCCCAATGCCCCCTACGAGCAGTACTTC. Encoded protein: CASSPGPNAPYEQYF. The chain employs TRBV7-9 and TRBJ2-7; D gene unclear. The CDR3 spans 15 residues. V was pared by 5 bases and J by 2 bases, with 16 bases between. Per the germline V gene, CDR1 is SEHNR and CDR2 is FQNEAQ (reference sequence). Full variable domain (outside the CDR3, taken from reference TRBV7-9 and TRBJ2-7): DTGVSQNPRHKITKRGQNVTFRCDPISEHNRLYWYRQTLGQGPEFLTYFQNEAQLEKSRLLSDRFSAERPKGSFSTLEIQRTEQGDSAMYLCASSPGPNAPYEQYFGPGTRLTVT.

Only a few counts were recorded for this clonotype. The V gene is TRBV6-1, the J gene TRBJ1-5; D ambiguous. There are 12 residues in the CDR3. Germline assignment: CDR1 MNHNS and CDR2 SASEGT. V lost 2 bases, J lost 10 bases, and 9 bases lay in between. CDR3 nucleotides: TGTGCCAGCAGTGAATTTAGGTCCCCCCAGCATTTT. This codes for CASSEFRSPQHF.

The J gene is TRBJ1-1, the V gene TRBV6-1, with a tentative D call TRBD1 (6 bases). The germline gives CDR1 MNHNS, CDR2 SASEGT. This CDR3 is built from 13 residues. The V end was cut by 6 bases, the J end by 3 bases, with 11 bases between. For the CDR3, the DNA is TGTGCCAGCAGCCTTGGACAGTACACTGAAGCTTTCTTT. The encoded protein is CASSLGQYTEAFF.

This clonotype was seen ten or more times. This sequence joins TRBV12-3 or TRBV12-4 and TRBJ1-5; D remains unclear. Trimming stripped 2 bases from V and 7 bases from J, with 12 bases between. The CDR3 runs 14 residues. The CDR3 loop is CASSLLVTGQPQHF. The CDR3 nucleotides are TGTGCCAGCAGTTTATTGGTGACCGGGCAGCCCCAGCATTTT.

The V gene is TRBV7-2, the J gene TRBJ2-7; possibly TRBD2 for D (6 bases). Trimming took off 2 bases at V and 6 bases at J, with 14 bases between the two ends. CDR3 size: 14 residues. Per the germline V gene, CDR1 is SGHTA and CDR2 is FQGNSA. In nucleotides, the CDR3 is TGTGCCAGCAGCTTAAACCCGGTCGGGGGCGAGCAGTACTTC. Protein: CASSLNPVGGEQYF. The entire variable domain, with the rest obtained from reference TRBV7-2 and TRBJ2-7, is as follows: GAGVSQSPSNKVTEKGKDVELRCDPISGHTALYWYRQSLGQGLEFLIYFQGNSAPDKSGLPSDRFSAERTGGSVSTLTIQRTQQEDSAVYLCASSLNPVGGEQYFGPGTRLTVT.

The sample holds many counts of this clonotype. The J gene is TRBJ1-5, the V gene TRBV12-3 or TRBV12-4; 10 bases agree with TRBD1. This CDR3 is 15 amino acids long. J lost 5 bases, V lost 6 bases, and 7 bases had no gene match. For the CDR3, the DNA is TGTGCCAGCAGACCTAAGACAGGGGGCCATCAGCCCCAGCATTTT. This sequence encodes CASRPKTGGHQPQHF.

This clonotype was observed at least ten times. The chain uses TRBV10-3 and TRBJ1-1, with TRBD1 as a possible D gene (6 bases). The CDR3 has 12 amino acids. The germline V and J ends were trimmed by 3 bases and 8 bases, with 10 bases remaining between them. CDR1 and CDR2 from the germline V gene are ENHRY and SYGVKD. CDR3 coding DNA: TGTGCCATCAGTGATGCCGGGACAGAAGCTTTCTTT. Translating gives CAISDAGTEAFF.

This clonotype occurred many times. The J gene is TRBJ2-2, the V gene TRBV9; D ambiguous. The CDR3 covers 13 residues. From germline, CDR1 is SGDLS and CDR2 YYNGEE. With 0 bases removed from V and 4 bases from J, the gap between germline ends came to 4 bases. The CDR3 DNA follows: TGTGCCAGCAGCGTAGACGGCACCGGGGAGCTGTTTTTT. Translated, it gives CASSVDGTGELFF.

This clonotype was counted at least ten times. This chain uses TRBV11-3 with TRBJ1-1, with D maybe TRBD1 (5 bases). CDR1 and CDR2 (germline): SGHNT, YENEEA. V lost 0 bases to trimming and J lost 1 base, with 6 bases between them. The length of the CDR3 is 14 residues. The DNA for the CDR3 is TGTGCCAGCAGCTTAGAGACAGCGAACACTGAAGCTTTCTTT. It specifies CASSLETANTEAFF.

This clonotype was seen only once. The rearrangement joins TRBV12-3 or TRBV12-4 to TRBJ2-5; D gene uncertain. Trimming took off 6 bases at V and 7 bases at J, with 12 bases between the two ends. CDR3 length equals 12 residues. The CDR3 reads CASSQDPRTQYF. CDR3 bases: TGTGCCAGCAGCCAGGATCCGAGGACCCAGTACTTC.

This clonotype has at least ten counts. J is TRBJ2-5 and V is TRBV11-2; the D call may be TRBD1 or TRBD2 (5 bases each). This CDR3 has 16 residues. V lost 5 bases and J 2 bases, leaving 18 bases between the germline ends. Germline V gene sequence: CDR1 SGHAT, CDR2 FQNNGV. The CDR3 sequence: CASSKNPGTSQETQYF. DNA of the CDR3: TGTGCCAGCAGCAAGAATCCCGGGACCTCACAAGAGACCCAGTACTTC. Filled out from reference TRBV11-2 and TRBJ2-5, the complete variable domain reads EAGVAQSPRYKIIEKRQSVAFWCNPISGHATLYWYQQILGQGPKLLIQFQNNGVVDDSQLPKDRFSAERLKGVDSTLKIQPAKLEDSAVYLCASSKNPGTSQETQYFGPGTRLLVL.

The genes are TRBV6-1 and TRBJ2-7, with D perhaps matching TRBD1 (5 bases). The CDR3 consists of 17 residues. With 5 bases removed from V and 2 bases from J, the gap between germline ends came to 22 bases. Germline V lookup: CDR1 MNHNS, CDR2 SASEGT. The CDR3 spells CASSLSDRAGSAYEQYF. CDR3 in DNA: TGTGCCAGCAGTCTCTCTGATCGGGCAGGGTCAGCCTACGAGCAGTACTTC.

The chain's CDR3 is CASSAGGANYGYTF. As DNA, the CDR3 is TGTGCCAGCAGTGCGGGAGGAGCTAACTATGGCTACACCTTC. V gene TRBV2 combines with J gene TRBJ1-2; D gene ambiguous. The V end lost 4 bases, the J end lost 0 bases, and 9 bases lay between the germline ends. The CDR3 runs to 14 residues. The germline V gene encodes CDR1 SNHLY and CDR2 FYNNEI. The whole variable domain, remainder taken from reference TRBV2 and TRBJ1-2, is EPEVTQTPSHQVTQMGQEVILRCVPISNHLYFYWYRQILGQKVEFLVSFYNNEISEKSEIFDDQFSVERPDGSNFTLKIRSTKLEDSAMYFCASSAGGANYGYTFGSGTRLTVV.

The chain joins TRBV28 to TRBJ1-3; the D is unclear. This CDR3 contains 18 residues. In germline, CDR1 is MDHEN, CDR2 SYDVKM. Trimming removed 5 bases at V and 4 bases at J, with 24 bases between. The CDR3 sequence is CASSTPRPAKGTGNTIYF. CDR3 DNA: TGTGCCAGCAGTACCCCACGCCCCGCAAAGGGAACAGGAAACACCATATATTTT.

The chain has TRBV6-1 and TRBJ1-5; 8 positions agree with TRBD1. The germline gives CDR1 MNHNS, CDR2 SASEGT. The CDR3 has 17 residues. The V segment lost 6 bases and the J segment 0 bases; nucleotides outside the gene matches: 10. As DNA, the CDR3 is TGTGCCAGCAGGGCCGGGACAGGAGTTAATAGCAATCAGCCCCAGCATTTT. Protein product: CASRAGTGVNSNQPQHF.

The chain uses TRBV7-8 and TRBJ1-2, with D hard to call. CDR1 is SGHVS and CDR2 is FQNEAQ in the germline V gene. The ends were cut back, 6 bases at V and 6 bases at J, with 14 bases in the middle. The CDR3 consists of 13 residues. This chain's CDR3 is CASSLLGGDGYTF. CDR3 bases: TGTGCCAGCAGTTTGTTAGGCGGGGATGGCTACACCTTC.

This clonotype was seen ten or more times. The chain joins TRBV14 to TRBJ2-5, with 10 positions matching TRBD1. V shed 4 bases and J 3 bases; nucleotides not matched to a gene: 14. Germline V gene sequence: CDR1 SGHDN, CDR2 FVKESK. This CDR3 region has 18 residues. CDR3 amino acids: CASSPTGGNLPREETQYF. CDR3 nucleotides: TGTGCCAGCAGCCCGACAGGGGGCAATTTGCCTAGGGAAGAGACCCAGTACTTC.

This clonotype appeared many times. The CDR3 DNA sequence: TGTGCCTGGAGGACTAGCGGGTTTTACGAGCAGTACTTC. Amino acid sequence: CAWRTSGFYEQYF. This chain joins TRBV30 and TRBJ2-7; 10 bases are shared with TRBD2. Losses at the gene ends were 3 bases for V and 4 bases for J; bases not matched to a gene: 3. From germline, CDR1 is GTSNPN and CDR2 SVGIG (reference sequence). The CDR3 totals 13 residues.

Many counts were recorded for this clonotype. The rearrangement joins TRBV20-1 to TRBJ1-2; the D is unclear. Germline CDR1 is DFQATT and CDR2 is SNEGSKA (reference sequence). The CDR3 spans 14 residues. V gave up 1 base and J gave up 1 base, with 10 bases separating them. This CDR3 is CSARADAVNYGYTF. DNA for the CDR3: TGCAGTGCTAGAGCTGACGCAGTTAACTATGGCTACACCTTC.

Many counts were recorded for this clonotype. Here the CDR3 reads CASRDRGLLHEQYF. For the CDR3, the DNA is TGTGCCAGCAGAGACAGGGGGCTTCTTCACGAGCAGTACTTC. The chain uses TRBV2 and TRBJ2-7; 10 bases agree with TRBD1. J lost 5 bases, V lost 6 bases, and 7 bases had no gene match. The CDR3 is 14 amino acids. Germline V CDR1 and CDR2: SNHLY, FYNNEI. The full variable domain, rest sourced from reference TRBV2 and TRBJ2-7, is EPEVTQTPSHQVTQMGQEVILRCVPISNHLYFYWYRQILGQKVEFLVSFYNNEISEKSEIFDDQFSVERPDGSNFTLKIRSTKLEDSAMYFCASRDRGLLHEQYFGPGTRLTVT.

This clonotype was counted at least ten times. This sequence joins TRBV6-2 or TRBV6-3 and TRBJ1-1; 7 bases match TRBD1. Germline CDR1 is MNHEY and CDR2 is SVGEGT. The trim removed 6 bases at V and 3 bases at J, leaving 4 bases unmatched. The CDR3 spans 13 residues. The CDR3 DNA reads TGTGCCAGCAGAAACACAGGGGACACTGAAGCTTTCTTT. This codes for CASRNTGDTEAFF.

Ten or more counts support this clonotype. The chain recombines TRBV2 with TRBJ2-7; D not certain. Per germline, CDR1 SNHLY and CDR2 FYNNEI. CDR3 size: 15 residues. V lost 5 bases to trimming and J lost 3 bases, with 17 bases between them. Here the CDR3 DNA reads TGTGCCAGCAGTACCCCGCCGAGAGACAACTACGAGCAGTACTTC. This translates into CASSTPPRDNYEQYF. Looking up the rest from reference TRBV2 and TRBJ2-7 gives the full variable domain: EPEVTQTPSHQVTQMGQEVILRCVPISNHLYFYWYRQILGQKVEFLVSFYNNEISEKSEIFDDQFSVERPDGSNFTLKIRSTKLEDSAMYFCASSTPPRDNYEQYFGPGTRLTVT.

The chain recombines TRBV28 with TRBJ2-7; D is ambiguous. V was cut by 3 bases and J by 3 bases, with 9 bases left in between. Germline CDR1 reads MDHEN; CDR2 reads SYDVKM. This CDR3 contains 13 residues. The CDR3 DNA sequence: TGTGCCAGCAGTTTGGCCAGGCTCTACGAGCAGTACTTC. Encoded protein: CASSLARLYEQYF.

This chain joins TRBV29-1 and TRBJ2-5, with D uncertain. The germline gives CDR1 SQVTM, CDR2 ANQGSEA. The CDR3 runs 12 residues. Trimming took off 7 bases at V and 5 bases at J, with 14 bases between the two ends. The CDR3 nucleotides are TGCAGCGCGCGTGGCAGTGTTGAGACCCAGTACTTC. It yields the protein CSARGSVETQYF.

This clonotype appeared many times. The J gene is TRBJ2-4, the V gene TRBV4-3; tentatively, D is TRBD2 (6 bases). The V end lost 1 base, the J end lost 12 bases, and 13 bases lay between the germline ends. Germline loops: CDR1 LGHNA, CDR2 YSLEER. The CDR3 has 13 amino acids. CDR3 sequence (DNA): TGCGCCAGCAGCCAAGTTTCCGGGGGTGGTCAGTACTTC. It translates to CASSQVSGGGQYF.

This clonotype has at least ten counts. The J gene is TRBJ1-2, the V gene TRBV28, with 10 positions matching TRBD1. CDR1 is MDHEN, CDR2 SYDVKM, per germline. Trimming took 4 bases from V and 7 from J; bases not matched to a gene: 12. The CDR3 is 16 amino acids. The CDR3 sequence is CASSSGQGVLEGGYTF. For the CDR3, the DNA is TGTGCCAGCAGTTCCGGACAGGGGGTGCTTGAGGGTGGCTACACCTTC.